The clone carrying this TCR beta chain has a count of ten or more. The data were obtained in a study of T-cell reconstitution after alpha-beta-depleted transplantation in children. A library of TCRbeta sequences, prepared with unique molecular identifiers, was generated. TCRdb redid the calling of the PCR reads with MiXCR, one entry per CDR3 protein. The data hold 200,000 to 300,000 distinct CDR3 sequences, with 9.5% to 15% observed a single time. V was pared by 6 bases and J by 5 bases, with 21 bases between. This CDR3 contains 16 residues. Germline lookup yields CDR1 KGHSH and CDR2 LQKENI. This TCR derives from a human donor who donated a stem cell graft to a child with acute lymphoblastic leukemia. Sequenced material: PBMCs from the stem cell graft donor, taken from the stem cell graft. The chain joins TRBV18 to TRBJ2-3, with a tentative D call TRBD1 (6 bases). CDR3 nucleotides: TGTGCCAGCTCCCTACACCAGCGCCCGGGACAAGATACGCAGTATTTT. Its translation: CASSLHQRPGQDTQYF.